This TCR beta chain was profiled in a study of T cells after yellow fever vaccination. Germline CDR1 and CDR2: KGHSH and LQKENI. The V and J ends lost 1 base and 5 bases respectively, with 14 bases between them. The CDR3 extends over 15 amino acids. TCRdb re-called the 5' RACE reads through MiXCR, storing one row per CDR3 protein. The sample has about 300,000 distinct CDR3 sequences; around 6.8% are singletons. This clonotype occurred many times. The sample here was PBMCs, taken more than 35 days after the first yellow fever vaccination. This chain joins TRBV18 and TRBJ2-5, with D perhaps matching TRBD1 (6 bases). The receptor comes from a man aged 18-30 years who received the YFV17D yellow fever vaccine. The DNA for the CDR3 is TGTGCCAGCTCACCACGATCACAGGGTGCGGAGACCCAGTACTTC. Translated: CASSPRSQGAETQYF.